This T cell receptor beta chain is from a study of shared clonotypes between healthy human individuals. This CDR3 spans 12 amino acids. Every one of the donors was a Caucasian adult that lived in Nashville, Tennessee. Samples left unsorted employed roughly 90 million PBMCs for genomic DNA. The assay ran at deep level. Clones were read by immunoSEQ multiplex PCR, and TCRdb kept only the in-frame ones, dropping some. The sample has about 490,000 clones, almost 80% seen once. The chain employs TRBV21-1 and TRBJ1-2; the table's D call, TRBD1, has no DNA check behind it. TRBV21-1 is flagged as a pseudogene. This clonotype originated in a woman aged 40 to 49 in good health. Some clones in this sample may be carry-over from other donors' samples. The sample was PBMCs. CDR3: CASTRGTYGYTF. The CDR3 bases are TGTGCCAGCACGAGGGGGACCTATGGCTACACCTTC.